The source of this T cell receptor (beta chain) is a study of blood T cell repertoires in COVID-19. This table comes from immunoSEQ multiplex PCR, and its TCRdb copy is limited to in-frame clones, with some not included. This table holds over 120,000 clones, 70% to 80% found once. This clone was seen a few times. Trimming removed 3 bases from V and 1 base from J, with 10 bases in between. This CDR3 comprises 15 residues. The germline gives CDR1 LNHDA, CDR2 SQIVND (reference sequence). This clonotype was obtained from a woman aged 50 to 60 with active or convalescent COVID-19. The chain uses TRBV19 and TRBJ2-4; D might be TRBD2 (5 bases). Sequencing was performed on peripheral blood. In DNA, the CDR3 is TGTGCCAGTAGTATTCCAGCGGAGGCCAAAAACATTCAGTACTTC. Translating it yields CASSIPAEAKNIQYF.